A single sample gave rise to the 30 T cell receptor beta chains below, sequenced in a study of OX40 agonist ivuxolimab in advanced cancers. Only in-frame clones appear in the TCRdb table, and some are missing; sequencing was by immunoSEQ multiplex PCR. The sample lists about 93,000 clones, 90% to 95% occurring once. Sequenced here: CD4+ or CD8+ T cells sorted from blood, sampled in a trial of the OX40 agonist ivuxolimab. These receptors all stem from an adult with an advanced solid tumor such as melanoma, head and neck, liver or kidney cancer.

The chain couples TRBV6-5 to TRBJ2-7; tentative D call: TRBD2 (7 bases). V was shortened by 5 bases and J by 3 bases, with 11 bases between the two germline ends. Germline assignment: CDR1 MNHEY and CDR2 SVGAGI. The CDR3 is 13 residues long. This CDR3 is CASSNGGLYEQYF. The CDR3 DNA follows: TGTGCCAGCAGTAACGGGGGGCTCTACGAGCAGTACTTC.

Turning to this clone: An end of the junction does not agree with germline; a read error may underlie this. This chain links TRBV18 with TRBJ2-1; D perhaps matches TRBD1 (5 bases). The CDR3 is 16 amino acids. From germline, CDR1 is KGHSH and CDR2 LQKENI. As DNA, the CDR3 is TGTGCCAGCTCACAAATTCAGGGCAGGTATTACAATAAGCAGTTCTTC. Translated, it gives CASSQIQGRYYNKQFF.

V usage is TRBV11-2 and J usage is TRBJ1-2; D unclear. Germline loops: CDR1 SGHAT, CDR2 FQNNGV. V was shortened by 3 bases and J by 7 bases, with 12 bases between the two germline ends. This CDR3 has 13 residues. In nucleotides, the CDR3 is TGTGCCAGCAGCTTCTCCTCGGAGGGTGGCTACACCTTC. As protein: CASSFSSEGGYTF.

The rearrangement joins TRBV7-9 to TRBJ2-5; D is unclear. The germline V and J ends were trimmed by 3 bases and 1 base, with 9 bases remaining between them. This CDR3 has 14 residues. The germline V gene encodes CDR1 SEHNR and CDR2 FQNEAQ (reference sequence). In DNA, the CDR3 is TGTGCCAGCAGCTTGTCAGCCCCCCAAGAGACCCAGTACTTC. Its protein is CASSLSAPQETQYF.

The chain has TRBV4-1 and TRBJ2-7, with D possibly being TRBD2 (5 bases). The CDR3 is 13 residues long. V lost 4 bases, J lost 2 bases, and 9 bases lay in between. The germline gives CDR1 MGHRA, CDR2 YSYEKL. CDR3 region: CASSRGQAYEQYF. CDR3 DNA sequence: TGCGCCAGCAGCCGCGGGCAGGCCTACGAGCAGTACTTC.

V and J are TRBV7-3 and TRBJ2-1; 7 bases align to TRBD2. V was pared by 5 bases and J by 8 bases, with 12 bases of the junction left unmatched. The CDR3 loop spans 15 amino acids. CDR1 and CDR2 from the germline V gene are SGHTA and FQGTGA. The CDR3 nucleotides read TGTGCCAGCAGCCCAAGGGCGGGAGAAGGGCATGAGCAGTTCTTC. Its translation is CASSPRAGEGHEQFF.

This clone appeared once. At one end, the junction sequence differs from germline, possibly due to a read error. The CDR3: CASTSGRTHEQYF. The CDR3 nucleotides are TGTGCAAGCACGAGCGGGAGGACCCACGAGCAGTACTTC. This chain links TRBV7-9 with TRBJ2-7, with 9 bases identical to TRBD2. Germline V gene lookup returns CDR1 SEHNR and CDR2 FQNEAQ (reference sequence). CDR3 size: 13 residues.

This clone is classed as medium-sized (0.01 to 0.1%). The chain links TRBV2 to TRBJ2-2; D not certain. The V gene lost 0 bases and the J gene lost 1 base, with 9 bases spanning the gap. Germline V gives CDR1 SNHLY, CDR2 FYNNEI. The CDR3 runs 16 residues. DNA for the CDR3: TGTGCCAGCAGTGAAGCGTTGTTGGTGAACACCGGGGAGCTGTTTTTT. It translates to CASSEALLVNTGELFF.

This chain's CDR3 is CASSSLGLLQETQYF. The CDR3 bases are TGTGCCAGCAGTTCCCTGGGACTGCTTCAAGAGACCCAGTACTTC. The genes are TRBV27 and TRBJ2-5; D perhaps matches TRBD2 (6 bases). The germline CDR1 and CDR2 sequences are MNHEY and SMNVEV (reference sequence). The CDR3 is made up of 15 amino acids. V lost 4 bases, J lost 2 bases, and 14 bases lay in between.

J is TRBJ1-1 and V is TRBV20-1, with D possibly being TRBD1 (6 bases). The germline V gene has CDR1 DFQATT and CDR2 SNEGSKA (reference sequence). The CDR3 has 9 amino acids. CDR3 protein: CSAGQWAFF. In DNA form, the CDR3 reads TGCAGCGCAGGACAGTGGGCTTTCTTT.

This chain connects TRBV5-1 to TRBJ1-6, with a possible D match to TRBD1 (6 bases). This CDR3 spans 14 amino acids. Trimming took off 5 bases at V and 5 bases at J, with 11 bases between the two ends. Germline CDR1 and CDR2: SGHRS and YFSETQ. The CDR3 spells CASRRQANNSPLHF. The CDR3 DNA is TGCGCCAGCAGACGACAGGCAAATAATTCACCCCTCCACTTT.

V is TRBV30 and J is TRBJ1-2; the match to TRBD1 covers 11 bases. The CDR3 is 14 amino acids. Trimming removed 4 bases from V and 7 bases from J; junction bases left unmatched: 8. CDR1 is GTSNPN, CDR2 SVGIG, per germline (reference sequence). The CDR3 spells CAWNGGQGAGGYTF. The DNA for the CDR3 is TGTGCCTGGAACGGAGGACAGGGGGCAGGTGGCTACACCTTC.

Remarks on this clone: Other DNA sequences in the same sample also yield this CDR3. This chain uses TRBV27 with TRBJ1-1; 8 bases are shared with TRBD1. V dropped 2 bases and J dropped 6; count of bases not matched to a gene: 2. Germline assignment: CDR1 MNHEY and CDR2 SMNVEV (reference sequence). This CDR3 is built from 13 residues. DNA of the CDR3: TGTGCCAGCAGTTTAGACAGGGGCCCTGAAGCTTTCTTT. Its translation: CASSLDRGPEAFF.

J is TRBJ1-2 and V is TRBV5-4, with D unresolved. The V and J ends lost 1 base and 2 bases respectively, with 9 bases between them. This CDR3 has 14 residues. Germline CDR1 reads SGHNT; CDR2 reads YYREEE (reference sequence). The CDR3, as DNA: TGTGCCAGCAGCTTGTTCCCGGGGAACTATGGCTACACCTTC. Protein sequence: CASSLFPGNYGYTF.

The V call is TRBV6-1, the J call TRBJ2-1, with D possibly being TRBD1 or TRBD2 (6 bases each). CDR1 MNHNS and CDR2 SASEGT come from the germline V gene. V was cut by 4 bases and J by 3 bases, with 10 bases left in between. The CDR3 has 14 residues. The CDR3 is CASSAGAFYNEQFF. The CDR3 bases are TGTGCCAGCAGTGCGGGGGCCTTCTACAATGAGCAGTTCTTC.

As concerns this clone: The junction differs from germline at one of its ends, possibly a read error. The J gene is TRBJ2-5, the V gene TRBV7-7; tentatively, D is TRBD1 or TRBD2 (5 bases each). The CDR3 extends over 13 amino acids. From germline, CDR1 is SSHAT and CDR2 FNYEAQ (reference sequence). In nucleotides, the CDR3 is TGTGCTAGCAGCCCGGGGCTGGGAGAGACCCAGTACTTC. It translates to CASSPGLGETQYF.

CDR3 protein: CASSEGPTEGYTF. CDR3 DNA sequence: TGTGCCAGCAGCGAGGGACCTACGGAGGGCTACACCTTC. V is TRBV7-9 and J is TRBJ1-2, with D possibly being TRBD1 (5 bases). CDR3 size: 13 residues. Per the germline V gene, CDR1 is SEHNR and CDR2 is FQNEAQ (reference sequence). Trimming stripped 5 bases from V and 8 bases from J, with 15 bases between.

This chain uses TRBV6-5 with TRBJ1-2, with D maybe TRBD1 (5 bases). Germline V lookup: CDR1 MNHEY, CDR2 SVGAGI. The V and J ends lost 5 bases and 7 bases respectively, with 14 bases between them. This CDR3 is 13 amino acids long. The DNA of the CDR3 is TGTGCCAGCAGTGCACCGGGAGGGGTTGGCTACACCTTC. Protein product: CASSAPGGVGYTF.

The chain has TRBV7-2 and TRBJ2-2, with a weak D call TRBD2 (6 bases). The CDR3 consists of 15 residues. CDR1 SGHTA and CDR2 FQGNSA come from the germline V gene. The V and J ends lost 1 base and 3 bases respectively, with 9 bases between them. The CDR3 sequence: CASSLGLVHTGELFF. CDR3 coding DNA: TGTGCCAGCAGCTTAGGACTAGTGCACACCGGGGAGCTGTTTTTT.

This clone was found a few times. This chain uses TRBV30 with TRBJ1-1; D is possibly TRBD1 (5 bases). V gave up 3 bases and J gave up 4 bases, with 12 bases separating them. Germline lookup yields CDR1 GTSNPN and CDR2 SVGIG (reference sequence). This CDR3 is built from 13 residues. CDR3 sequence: CAWRRGVSTEAFF. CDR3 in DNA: TGTGCCTGGAGAAGAGGGGTGAGCACTGAAGCTTTCTTT.

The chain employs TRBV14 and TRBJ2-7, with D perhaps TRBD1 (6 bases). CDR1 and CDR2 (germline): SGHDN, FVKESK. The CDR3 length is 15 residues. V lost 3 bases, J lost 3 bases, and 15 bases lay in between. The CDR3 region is CASSQGHQGNYEQYF. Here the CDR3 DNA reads TGTGCCAGCAGCCAGGGACACCAGGGGAACTACGAGCAGTACTTC.

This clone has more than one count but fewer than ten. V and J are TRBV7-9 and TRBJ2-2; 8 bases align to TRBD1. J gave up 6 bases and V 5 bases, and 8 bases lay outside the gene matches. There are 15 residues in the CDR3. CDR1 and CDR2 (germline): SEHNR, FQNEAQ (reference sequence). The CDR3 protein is CASSGPGGAAGELFF. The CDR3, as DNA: TGTGCCAGCAGCGGACCAGGGGGCGCAGCCGGGGAGCTGTTTTTT.

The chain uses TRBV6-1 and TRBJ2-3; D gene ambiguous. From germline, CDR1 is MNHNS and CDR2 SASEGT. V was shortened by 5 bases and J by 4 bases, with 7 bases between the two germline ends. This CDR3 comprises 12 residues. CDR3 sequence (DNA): TGTGCCAGCAGTCGATGGGCAGATACGCAGTATTTT. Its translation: CASSRWADTQYF.

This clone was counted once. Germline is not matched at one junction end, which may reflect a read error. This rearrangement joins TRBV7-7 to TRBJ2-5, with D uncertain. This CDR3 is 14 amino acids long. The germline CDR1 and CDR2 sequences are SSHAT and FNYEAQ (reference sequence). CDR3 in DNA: TGTGCTAGCAGCTTGATGGCAGGACAAGAGACCCAGTACTTC. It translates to CASSLMAGQETQYF.

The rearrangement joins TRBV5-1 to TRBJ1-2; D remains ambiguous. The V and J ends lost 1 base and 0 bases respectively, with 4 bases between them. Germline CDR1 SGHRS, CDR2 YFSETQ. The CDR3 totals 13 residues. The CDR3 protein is CASSLNTNYGYTF. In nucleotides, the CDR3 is TGCGCCAGCAGCTTGAACACTAACTATGGCTACACCTTC.

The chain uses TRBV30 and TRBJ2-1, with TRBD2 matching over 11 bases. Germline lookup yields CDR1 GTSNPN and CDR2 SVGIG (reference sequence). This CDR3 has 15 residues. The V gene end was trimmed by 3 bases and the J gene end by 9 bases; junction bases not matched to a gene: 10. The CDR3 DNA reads TGTGCCTGGAGGCTTACTAGCGGGAGAACGGGTGAGCAGTTCTTC. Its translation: CAWRLTSGRTGEQFF.

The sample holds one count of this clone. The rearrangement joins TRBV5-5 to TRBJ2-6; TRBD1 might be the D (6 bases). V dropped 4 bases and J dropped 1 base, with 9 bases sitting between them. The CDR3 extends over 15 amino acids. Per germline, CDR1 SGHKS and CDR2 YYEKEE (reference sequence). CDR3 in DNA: TGTGCCAGCAGCCCCAGGGGATCTGGGGCCAACGTCCTGACTTTC. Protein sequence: CASSPRGSGANVLTF.

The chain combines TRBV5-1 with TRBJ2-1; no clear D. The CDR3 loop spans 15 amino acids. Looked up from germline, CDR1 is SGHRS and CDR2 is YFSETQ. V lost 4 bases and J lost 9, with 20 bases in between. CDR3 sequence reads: CASSEIDFRVGEQFF. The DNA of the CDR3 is TGCGCCAGCAGCGAGATCGACTTTAGAGTGGGTGAGCAGTTCTTC.

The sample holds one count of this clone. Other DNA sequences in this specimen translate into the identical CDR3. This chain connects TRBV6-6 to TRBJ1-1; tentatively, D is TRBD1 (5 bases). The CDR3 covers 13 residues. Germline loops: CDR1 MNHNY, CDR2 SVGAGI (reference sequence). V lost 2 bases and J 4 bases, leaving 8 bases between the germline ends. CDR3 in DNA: TGTGCCAGCAGTTACCAGGGAGGCACTGAAGCTTTCTTT. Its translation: CASSYQGGTEAFF.

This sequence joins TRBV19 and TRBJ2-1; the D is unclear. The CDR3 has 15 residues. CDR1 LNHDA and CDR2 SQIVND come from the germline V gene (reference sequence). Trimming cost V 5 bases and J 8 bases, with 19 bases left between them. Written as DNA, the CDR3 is TGTGCCAGTAGTCCCCGGGTCCAGGATGTGTATGAGCAGTTCTTC. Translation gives CASSPRVQDVYEQFF.